Below, 20 T cell receptor beta chains from the same sample are listed, as sequenced in a study of early stage breast cancer tumors. Assay: immunoSEQ multiplex PCR; the TCRdb copy retains only in-frame clones and omits some. This table holds about 10,000 clones, roughly 68% found once. Specimen: breast tumor tissue. The receptors stem from a person aged 45 to 59 with breast cancer.

The genes are TRBV15 and TRBJ2-7; D gene uncertain. The CDR3 has 13 amino acids. The V end lost 0 bases, the J end lost 10 bases, and 13 bases lay between the germline ends. Looked up from germline, CDR1 is LNHNV and CDR2 is YYDKDF (reference sequence). CDR3 loop: CATSRDNHWKQYF. The CDR3 DNA sequence: TGTGCCACCAGCAGAGATAACCACTGGAAACAGTACTTC.

V is TRBV2 and J is TRBJ2-3; 11 nucleotides match TRBD2. Germline V gene lookup returns CDR1 SNHLY and CDR2 FYNNEI. V dropped 4 bases and J dropped 4; count of bases not matched to a gene: 4. The CDR3 sequence is 15 residues long. Here the CDR3 DNA reads TGTGCCAGCAGTGGGGGACTAGCGGCCTCAGATACGCAGTATTTT. Protein: CASSGGLAASDTQYF. Full variable domain (rest looked up from reference TRBV2 and TRBJ2-3): EPEVTQTPSHQVTQMGQEVILRCVPISNHLYFYWYRQILGQKVEFLVSFYNNEISEKSEIFDDQFSVERPDGSNFTLKIRSTKLEDSAMYFCASSGGLAASDTQYFGPGTRLTVL.

This clone has just one count. The J gene is TRBJ1-1, the V gene TRBV11-2; 9 bases map to TRBD1. Germline assignment: CDR1 SGHAT and CDR2 FQNNGV. Trimming took 2 bases from V and 5 from J; bases not matched to a gene: 6. This CDR3 spans 15 amino acids. The CDR3 is CASSLLQGAGTEAFF. CDR3 nucleotide sequence: TGTGCCAGCAGCTTACTACAGGGGGCGGGAACTGAAGCTTTCTTT.

This clone was counted between two and nine times. The CDR3 loop is CASSRTLGTGELFF. The CDR3 bases are TGTGCCAGCAGTCGGACTCTTGGCACCGGGGAGCTGTTTTTT. The chain is built from TRBV2 and TRBJ2-2, with D possibly TRBD2 on 5 matching bases. The V and J ends lost 5 bases and 4 bases respectively, with 11 bases between them. The CDR3 loop spans 14 amino acids. Germline values: CDR1 SNHLY, CDR2 FYNNEI.

The chain uses TRBV13 and TRBJ2-5; D might be TRBD1 (5 bases). The ends were cut back, 1 base at V and 5 bases at J, with 8 bases in the middle. This CDR3 spans 13 amino acids. CDR1 is PRHDT, CDR2 FYEKMQ, per germline (reference sequence). The CDR3 region has the DNA TGTGCCAGCAGCTTAGAGACAGACGAGACCCAGTACTTC. This gives the protein CASSLETDETQYF.

This chain links TRBV10-2 with TRBJ2-1; TRBD2 matches at 10 bases. The CDR3 has 17 amino acids. The germline gives CDR1 WSHSY, CDR2 SAAADI. Germline trimming cut 2 bases from V and 3 bases from J; bases unmatched to any gene: 7. The CDR3 region is CASSERTSGSLYNEQFF. The CDR3 region has the DNA TGCGCCAGCAGTGAGAGGACTAGCGGTTCTCTCTACAATGAGCAGTTCTTC.

The V call is TRBV28, the J call TRBJ2-7, with D possibly TRBD1 on 5 matching bases. The CDR3 spans 13 residues. Germline V gene sequence: CDR1 MDHEN, CDR2 SYDVKM. V dropped 6 bases and J dropped 2 bases, with 11 bases sitting between them. The chain's CDR3 is CASSPTVAYEQYF. For the CDR3, the DNA is TGTGCCAGCAGCCCGACAGTAGCCTACGAGCAGTACTTC.

This clone was detected only a few times. This sequence joins TRBV9 and TRBJ2-1; 10 nucleotides match TRBD2. J lost 8 bases, V lost 4 bases, and 15 bases had no gene match. This CDR3 spans 17 amino acids. Germline values: CDR1 SGDLS, CDR2 YYNGEE. Written as DNA, the CDR3 is TGTGCCAGCAGCCATAGCCCGGGAGCGGGAGGGGTTTATGAGCAGTTCTTC. It translates to CASSHSPGAGGVYEQFF. Together with reference TRBV9 and TRBJ2-1, the CDR3 gives the full variable domain: DSGVTQTPKHLITATGQRVTLRCSPRSGDLSVYWYQQSLDQGLQFLIQYYNGEERAKGNILERFSAQQFPDLHSELNLSSLELGDSALYFCASSHSPGAGGVYEQFFGPGTRLTVL.

The chain is built from TRBV28 and TRBJ2-1; D is possibly TRBD1 (6 bases). Per the germline V gene, CDR1 is MDHEN and CDR2 is SYDVKM. V lost 8 bases, J lost 2 bases, and 16 bases lay in between. This CDR3 comprises 15 residues. The CDR3 sequence: CASGLRRGTYNEQFF. The CDR3 DNA sequence: TGTGCCAGCGGGCTGCGAAGGGGGACCTACAATGAGCAGTTCTTC. Full variable domain (rest looked up from reference TRBV28 and TRBJ2-1): DVKVTQSSRYLVKRTGEKVFLECVQDMDHENMFWYRQDPGLGLRLIYFSYDVKMKEKGDIPEGYSVSREKKERFSLILESASTNQTSMYLCASGLRRGTYNEQFFGPGTRLTVL.

The V call is TRBV19, the J call TRBJ2-2; no firm D call. This CDR3 is built from 12 residues. V lost 3 bases and J 5 bases, leaving 4 bases between the germline ends. Germline lookup yields CDR1 LNHDA and CDR2 SQIVND (reference sequence). CDR3 sequence: CASSIRTGELFF. In DNA, the CDR3 is TGTGCCAGTAGTATTAGGACCGGGGAGCTGTTTTTT. Filled out from reference TRBV19 and TRBJ2-2, the complete variable domain reads DGGITQSPKYLFRKEGQNVTLSCEQNLNHDAMYWYRQDPGQGLRLIYYSQIVNDFQKGDIAEGYSVSREKKESFPLTVTSAQKNPTAFYLCASSIRTGELFFGEGSRLTVL.

The chain couples TRBV9 to TRBJ2-2; the D gene could be TRBD1 or TRBD2 (5 bases each). Germline lookup yields CDR1 SGDLS and CDR2 YYNGEE. With 0 bases removed from V and 7 bases from J, the gap between germline ends came to 13 bases. The CDR3 totals 15 residues. CDR3: CASSVAEGYSGELFF. CDR3 DNA: TGTGCCAGCAGCGTAGCTGAGGGGTACAGCGGGGAGCTGTTTTTT. The full variable domain, rest sourced from reference TRBV9 and TRBJ2-2, is DSGVTQTPKHLITATGQRVTLRCSPRSGDLSVYWYQQSLDQGLQFLIQYYNGEERAKGNILERFSAQQFPDLHSELNLSSLELGDSALYFCASSVAEGYSGELFFGEGSRLTVL.

The V and J genes are TRBV2 and TRBJ1-4; the D gene is possibly TRBD1 (5 bases). CDR3 length: 14 residues. Germline CDR1 SNHLY, CDR2 FYNNEI. Between the trimmed V and J ends, which lost 5 bases and 3 bases, there was a span of 10 bases. CDR3 amino acids: CASSLQGPNEKLFF. CDR3 nucleotides: TGTGCCAGCAGTCTCCAGGGCCCTAATGAAAAACTGTTTTTT.

The J gene is TRBJ1-2, the V gene TRBV28; no clear D. V lost 2 bases and J lost 4, with 8 bases in between. The CDR3 is 13 amino acids. Germline CDR1 MDHEN, CDR2 SYDVKM. As DNA, the CDR3 is TGTGCCAGCAGTTTAGCAAATAGCTATGGCTACACCTTC. It codes for CASSLANSYGYTF.

The chain carries TRBV27 and TRBJ2-2; D may match TRBD1 or TRBD2 (5 bases each). Germline V gene sequence: CDR1 MNHEY, CDR2 SMNVEV (reference sequence). The CDR3 is made up of 16 amino acids. V was clipped by 8 bases and J by 1 base, with 17 bases between them. CDR3 nucleotides: TGTGCCAGCGGCGGTTACGGGACGGGGAACACCGGGGAGCTGTTTTTT. Translated, it gives CASGGYGTGNTGELFF.

This sequence joins TRBV30 and TRBJ1-1; D is ambiguous. The germline V and J ends were trimmed by 4 bases and 5 bases, with 8 bases remaining between them. The CDR3 runs to 11 residues. Germline-derived CDR1 and CDR2 are GTSNPN and SVGIG (reference sequence). CDR3 DNA: TGTGCCTGGATCAGGATTACTGAAGCTTTCTTT. Protein: CAWIRITEAFF.

V and J are TRBV19 and TRBJ1-3, with 7 positions matching TRBD1. The CDR3 has 15 amino acids. Germline CDR1 and CDR2: LNHDA and SQIVND (reference sequence). V was pared by 6 bases and J by 3 bases, with 8 bases of the junction left unmatched. This chain's CDR3 is CASSNVRDSGNTIYF. CDR3 bases: TGTGCCAGTAGCAACGTCCGGGACAGTGGAAACACCATATATTTT. The variable domain in full, completed from reference TRBV19 and TRBJ1-3, reads DGGITQSPKYLFRKEGQNVTLSCEQNLNHDAMYWYRQDPGQGLRLIYYSQIVNDFQKGDIAEGYSVSREKKESFPLTVTSAQKNPTAFYLCASSNVRDSGNTIYFGEGSWLTVV.

The gene calls are TRBV25-1 and TRBJ2-2; TRBD2 aligns across 7 bases. Germline CDR1 is MGHDK and CDR2 is SYGVNS. This CDR3 comprises 17 residues. Trimming cost V 3 bases and J 7 bases; bases outside gene matches: 14. The CDR3 sequence is CASSDLGGGRTDGELFF. CDR3 sequence (DNA): TGTGCCAGCAGTGACCTGGGGGGAGGGAGAACGGACGGGGAGCTGTTTTTT.

This rearrangement joins TRBV6-6 to TRBJ2-5; either TRBD1 or TRBD2 may supply D (5 bases each). CDR1 and CDR2 from the germline V gene are MNHNY and SVGAGI (reference sequence). CDR3 size: 14 residues. V lost 2 bases and J 5 bases, leaving 12 bases between the germline ends. CDR3 protein: CASSYDTGRETQYF. In DNA, the CDR3 is TGTGCCAGCAGTTACGACACGGGGCGGGAGACCCAGTACTTC.

The V and J genes are TRBV28 and TRBJ2-1; no reliable D call. This CDR3 is 13 amino acids long. V was clipped by 8 bases and J by 1 base, with 9 bases between them. Germline lookup yields CDR1 MDHEN and CDR2 SYDVKM. The CDR3 nucleotides read TGTGCCAGCCTGGGCCGGTCCTACAATGAGCAGTTCTTC. Translated: CASLGRSYNEQFF. Looking up the rest from reference TRBV28 and TRBJ2-1 gives the full variable domain: DVKVTQSSRYLVKRTGEKVFLECVQDMDHENMFWYRQDPGLGLRLIYFSYDVKMKEKGDIPEGYSVSREKKERFSLILESASTNQTSMYLCASLGRSYNEQFFGPGTRLTVL.

The J gene is TRBJ1-3, the V gene TRBV7-9; 9 nucleotides agree with TRBD1. CDR3 length: 17 residues. The V segment lost 5 bases and the J segment 4 bases; nucleotides outside the gene matches: 12. Germline CDR1 reads SEHNR; CDR2 reads FQNEAQ (reference sequence). DNA for the CDR3: TGTGCCAGCAGCCCGGGGGGGGACAGGGAACGAGGAAACACCATATATTTT. Translated, it gives CASSPGGDRERGNTIYF.